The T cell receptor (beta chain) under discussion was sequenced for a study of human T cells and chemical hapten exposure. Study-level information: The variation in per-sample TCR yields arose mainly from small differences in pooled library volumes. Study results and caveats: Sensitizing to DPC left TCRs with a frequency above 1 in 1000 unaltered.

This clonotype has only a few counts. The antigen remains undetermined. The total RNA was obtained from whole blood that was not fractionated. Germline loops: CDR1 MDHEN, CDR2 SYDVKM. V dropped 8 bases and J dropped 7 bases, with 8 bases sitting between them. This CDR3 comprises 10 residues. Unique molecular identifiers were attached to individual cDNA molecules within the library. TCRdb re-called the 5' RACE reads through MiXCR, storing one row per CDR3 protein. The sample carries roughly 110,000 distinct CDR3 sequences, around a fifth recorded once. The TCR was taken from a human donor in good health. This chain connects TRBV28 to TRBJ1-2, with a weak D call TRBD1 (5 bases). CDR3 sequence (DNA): TGTGCCAGCGGGGGGGTTGGCTACACCTTC. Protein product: CASGGVGYTF.